This entry lists 24 T cell receptor beta chains sequenced from one sample in a study of CD4 and CD8 cells across lung adenocarcinoma regions. TCRdb re-called the PCR reads with MiXCR, one entry per CDR3 protein. The sample gives under 10,000 distinct CDR3 sequences, about half of which show up once; 15% to 20% is in the top ten. The sequencing sample was made of CD4+ T cells from the margin of a lung tumor. The receptors derive from a male donor with lung adenocarcinoma. The CD4 and CD8 labels of this study may be unreliable.

This clonotype was seen only once. Since no conserved phenylalanine or tryptophan closes the CDR3, a read error is the likely cause. Because the CDR3's place on the DNA is in doubt, the DNA is left out and the CDR3 is given as listed by TCRdb. This chain joins TRBV16 and TRBJ2-5; TRBD1, the table's D call, lacks a check against the DNA. Both ends counted, the CDR3 spans 8 residues. CDR1 is KGHSY and CDR2 is FQNENV in the germline V gene. The CDR3 protein is CRDRVSPC.

In this sample, this clonotype turned up a few times. The rearrangement uses TRBV6-1 and TRBJ2-2; 9 bases fit TRBD2. The germline CDR1 and CDR2 sequences are MNHNS and SASEGT. This CDR3 is built from 15 residues. The J segment lost 7 bases and the V segment lost 1 base, leaving 4 bases of the junction unmatched. CDR3 loop: CASSEVREGGGELFF. The CDR3 nucleotides are TGTGCCAGCAGTGAAGTGCGGGAGGGGGGCGGGGAGCTGTTTTTT.

In its sample, this clonotype ranks as medium-sized (0.01 to 0.1%). The CDR3 DNA reads as TGTGCCAGCAGTCCGACCAGGACAGATACGCAGTATTTT. Amino acids: CASSPTRTDTQYF. The chain employs TRBV27 and TRBJ2-3; D unresolved. Germline V gene data show CDR1 as MNHEY and CDR2 as SMNVEV (reference sequence). This CDR3 is built from 13 residues. Trimming removed 5 bases from V and 3 bases from J, with 9 bases in between.

The chain carries TRBV6-1 and TRBJ2-5; D unresolved. Near its end, the DNA agrees better with TRBJ2-7, so the J call may be wrong. The CDR3 totals 15 residues. The germline V gene encodes CDR1 MNHNS and CDR2 SASEGT. This CDR3 is CASSLRVQGTYEQYF. The CDR3 region has the DNA TGTGCCAGCAGTCTCCGGGTCCAAGGCACCTACGAGCAGTACTTC.

The rearrangement links TRBV27 to TRBJ2-1; unclear D gene. CDR1 is MNHEY and CDR2 is SMNVEV in the germline V gene (reference sequence). V lost 0 bases and J lost 0, with 3 bases in between. The CDR3 spans 14 residues. DNA for the CDR3: TGTGCCAGCAGTTTATCCTACTCCTACAATGAGCAGTTCTTC. Protein sequence: CASSLSYSYNEQFF.

The CDR3 spells CASSESEVGAETQYF. Written as DNA, the CDR3 is TGCGCCAGCAGTGAGTCCGAGGTTGGGGCGGAGACCCAGTACTTC. The chain links TRBV10-2 to TRBJ2-5; D might be TRBD1 (5 bases). Germline loops: CDR1 WSHSY, CDR2 SAAADI. Trimming stripped 0 bases from V and 5 bases from J, with 13 bases between. The length of the CDR3 is 15 residues.

This clonotype was picked up a small number of times. J is TRBJ2-5 and V is TRBV6-1; TRBD2 agrees at 13 bases. The V segment lost 4 bases and the J segment 5 bases; nucleotides outside the gene matches: 16. Germline values: CDR1 MNHNS, CDR2 SASEGT. The CDR3 length is 19 residues. The CDR3 region has the DNA TGTGCCAGCAGTGCAGGGACAGGGTTCGGGACTAGCGGGACGGAGACCCAGTACTTC. Protein: CASSAGTGFGTSGTETQYF.

CDR3 residues: CASSPYVLAGDPGDEQFF. CDR3 nucleotides: TGTGCCAGCAGTCCGTACGTCCTAGCGGGAGACCCCGGGGATGAGCAGTTCTTC. This chain links TRBV2 with TRBJ2-1; the match to TRBD2 covers 10 bases. Germline V lookup: CDR1 SNHLY, CDR2 FYNNEI. The junction had 18 bases not matched to a gene; V was cut back by 5 bases and J by 8 bases. The CDR3 is made up of 18 amino acids.

In its sample, this clonotype is large. The chain has TRBV7-2 and TRBJ2-1, with D perhaps matching TRBD1 (6 bases). V gave up 1 base and J gave up 5 bases, with 21 bases separating them. This CDR3 contains 18 residues. Per germline, CDR1 SGHTA and CDR2 FQGNSA. CDR3 region: CASSLVAPGAGVHNEQFF. The CDR3 DNA reads as TGTGCCAGCAGCTTAGTAGCCCCTGGGGCAGGGGTGCACAATGAGCAGTTCTTC. Based on the CDR3 plus reference TRBV7-2 and TRBJ2-1, the full variable domain is GAGVSQSPSNKVTEKGKDVELRCDPISGHTALYWYRQSLGQGLEFLIYFQGNSAPDKSGLPSDRFSAERTGGSVSTLTIQRTQQEDSAVYLCASSLVAPGAGVHNEQFFGPGTRLTVL.

This chain uses TRBV10-1 with TRBJ2-2; D is undetermined. This CDR3 comprises 15 residues. V gave up 3 bases and J gave up 4 bases, with 12 bases separating them. CDR1 and CDR2 from the germline V gene are WNHNN and SYGVQD (reference sequence). This chain's CDR3 is CASSDWSIGTGELFF. As DNA, the CDR3 is TGCGCCAGCAGTGACTGGTCCATAGGCACCGGGGAGCTGTTTTTT.

This clonotype turned up a few times. The CDR3 DNA reads TGTGCCAGCAGTTACATGGAGGGGCATTCACCCCTCCACTTT. Its protein is CASSYMEGHSPLHF. This chain links TRBV6-2 or TRBV6-3 with TRBJ1-6, with D perhaps matching TRBD1 (5 bases). CDR3 length equals 14 residues. In germline, CDR1 is MNHEY, CDR2 SVGEGT. Trimming stripped 2 bases from V and 8 bases from J, with 10 bases between.

J is TRBJ2-1 and V is TRBV6-5, with 9 bases identical to TRBD1. CDR3 length: 14 residues. The junction had 4 bases not matched to a gene; V was cut back by 1 base and J by 9 bases. Germline-derived CDR1 and CDR2 are MNHEY and SVGAGI. This CDR3 reads CASSYWDRAAEQFF. CDR3 DNA: TGTGCCAGCAGTTACTGGGACAGGGCGGCTGAGCAGTTCTTC.

This rearrangement joins TRBV5-1 to TRBJ2-3; 11 bases agree with TRBD2. Germline V gene sequence: CDR1 SGHRS, CDR2 YFSETQ. This CDR3 contains 16 residues. After removal of 4 bases from V and 4 bases from J, the junction contained 8 bases not matched to a gene. The CDR3 reads CASSTGTSGGADTQYF. CDR3 bases: TGCGCCAGCAGCACCGGGACTAGCGGCGGGGCAGATACGCAGTATTTT. Complete variable domain (other parts from reference TRBV5-1 and TRBJ2-3): KAGVTQTPRYLIKTRGQQVTLSCSPISGHRSVSWYQQTPGQGLQFLFEYFSETQRNKGNFPGRFSGRQFSNSRSEMNVSTLELGDSALYLCASSTGTSGGADTQYFGPGTRLTVL.

Concerning this clonotype itself: In this CDR3 the conserved last residue, phenylalanine or tryptophan, is missing, so a read error is likely. It is unclear where the CDR3 begins or ends on the DNA, so no DNA is shown, and the CDR3 is as TCRdb lists it. The V call is TRBV7-2, the J call TRBJ2-3; TRBD2, the table's D call, lacks a check against the DNA. Germline CDR1 SGHTA, CDR2 FQGNSA. The length of the CDR3 is 16 amino acids, counting both ends. This CDR3 is CASSFQPYTYEQYFGP.

The J gene is TRBJ2-3, the V gene TRBV7-2; weak D call: TRBD2 (7 bases). This CDR3 contains 14 residues. V was shortened by 5 bases and J by 4 bases, with 13 bases between the two germline ends. Germline V gene lookup returns CDR1 SGHTA and CDR2 FQGNSA. The DNA of the CDR3 is TGTGCCAGCAGCCGAGGGGGGGCGGCAGATACGCAGTATTTT. This translates into CASSRGGAADTQYF.

The chain links TRBV7-2 to TRBJ1-2; no definite D call. The CDR3 length is 13 residues. The V and J ends lost 1 base and 8 bases respectively, with 11 bases between them. The germline V gene has CDR1 SGHTA and CDR2 FQGNSA. The CDR3 region has the DNA TGTGCCAGCAGCTTAGGGCGGATAAAGGGCTACACCTTC. Its translation: CASSLGRIKGYTF.

CDR3 residues: CASRLRDYPLHEQYF. As DNA, the CDR3 is TGTGCCAGCAGACTACGGGACTACCCCCTTCACGAGCAGTACTTC. This chain connects TRBV6-1 to TRBJ2-1; 7 bases fit TRBD2. The better agreement between TRBJ2-7 and the DNA end casts doubt on the J call. CDR1 is MNHNS and CDR2 is SASEGT in the germline V gene. The CDR3 runs to 15 residues.

In its sample, this clonotype was seen many times. V gene TRBV28 combines with J gene TRBJ1-1, with TRBD1 as a possible D gene (5 bases). CDR3 size: 16 residues. Germline V gene data show CDR1 as MDHEN and CDR2 as SYDVKM. V dropped 3 bases and J dropped 1 base, with 15 bases sitting between them. The CDR3 loop reads CASSLTAGLPNTEAFF. DNA for the CDR3: TGTGCCAGCAGTTTGACGGCGGGACTACCGAACACTGAAGCTTTCTTT.

This chain connects TRBV6-1 to TRBJ2-5; D is perhaps TRBD2 (5 bases). The CDR3 spans 16 residues. Germline loops: CDR1 MNHNS, CDR2 SASEGT. Between the trimmed V and J ends, which lost 7 bases and 5 bases, there was a span of 23 bases. For the CDR3, the DNA is TGTGCCAGCACCAATGACTTGGTTGGGAGTACTGAGACCCAGTACTTC. Translation: CASTNDLVGSTETQYF.

The J gene is TRBJ2-2, the V gene TRBV25-1; D gene ambiguous. CDR3 length: 14 amino acids. The germline gives CDR1 MGHDK, CDR2 SYGVNS. V was cut by 3 bases and J by 6 bases, with 11 bases left in between. CDR3 sequence: CASSDEVESGELFF. The CDR3 DNA sequence: TGTGCCAGCAGTGACGAGGTTGAGTCCGGGGAGCTGTTTTTT. The variable domain in full, completed from reference TRBV25-1 and TRBJ2-2, reads EADIYQTPRYLVIGTGKKITLECSQTMGHDKMYWYQQDPGMELHLIHYSYGVNSTEKGDLSSESTVSRIRTEHFPLTLESARPSHTSQYLCASSDEVESGELFFGEGSRLTVL.

Sample share makes this clonotype medium-sized. The rearrangement joins TRBV6-1 to TRBJ1-1; 9 bases are a match to TRBD1. This CDR3 has 14 residues. V dropped 6 bases and J dropped 3; count of bases not matched to a gene: 5. Germline CDR1 MNHNS, CDR2 SASEGT. The CDR3 sequence: CASSPDRGDTEAFF. In nucleotides, the CDR3 is TGTGCCAGCAGCCCTGACAGGGGGGACACTGAAGCTTTCTTT.

The rearrangement joins TRBV27 to TRBJ2-3; 7 bases align to TRBD2. Germline CDR1 and CDR2: MNHEY and SMNVEV (reference sequence). This CDR3 region has 16 residues. V was pared by 6 bases and J by 10 bases, with 19 bases of the junction left unmatched. The CDR3 loop reads CASSFGTTGSLRAQYF. CDR3 coding DNA: TGTGCCAGCAGCTTCGGGACTACCGGCTCCCTGAGGGCGCAGTATTTT.

This clonotype has a handful of counts. CDR3 nucleotide sequence: TGTGCCAGCAGTGACCGGGTCACAGATACGCAGTATTTT. It codes for CASSDRVTDTQYF. This rearrangement joins TRBV6-4 to TRBJ2-3; D gene uncertain. This CDR3 has 13 amino acids. In germline, CDR1 is MRHNA, CDR2 SNTAGT. Trimming shortened V by 2 bases and J by 2 bases, and 5 bases separated the two germline ends.

The chain combines TRBV6-5 with TRBJ1-1; the match to TRBD1 covers 8 bases. The CDR3 has 15 amino acids. Germline trimming cut 2 bases from V and 11 bases from J; bases unmatched to any gene: 13. The germline CDR1 and CDR2 sequences are MNHEY and SVGAGI. In nucleotides, the CDR3 is TGTGCCAGCAGTTACAGTTCCACAGGGGGGAGGATGGCTTTCTTT. Protein sequence: CASSYSSTGGRMAFF.